This record looks at one T cell receptor (beta chain) sequence and its context. The antigen it recognizes is unknown. No base quality values were provided; no much bigger clone lies one nucleotide off. The record originates from a study of T cell responses to AZD1222 COVID-19 vaccine (dated by TCRdb to about 2021). Some background on the complete study: AZD1222 recipients given second doses at about 4 weeks or at about 12 weeks were pooled, since spike-specific TCR depth and breadth were not found to differ between the two schedules. A total of 233 trial participants underwent TCR sequencing, of whom 200 to 220 had received two doses of AZD1222 and 26 had received two doses of the MenACWY control vaccine. Trial participants were enrolled into age subgroups of 18-55, 56-69 and 70-plus years, which contained roughly 140, 27 and 60 TCR-sequenced participants, respectively. The research as a whole found: Because no day 14 peak-response samples were available, the repertoires could be characterized only after the peak T cell response. Vaccine-associated CD4 TCRs spanned the whole spike protein, with dominant responses in regions 160-218 and 743-854. After two AZD1222 doses, both the breadth and the depth of spike-specific TCRs were significantly higher than at day 0 and than in MenACWY recipients. Nearly half of unique spike-specific TCRs reportedly recognized epitopes outside regions mutated in the B.1.351 and B.1.1.7 variants. In the small 56-69-year group, the increase in depth fell short of significance, most likely because of low power. Conclusions about previously exposed vaccinees are limited because only a handful of AZD1222 recipients were SARS-CoV-2 seropositive at baseline. Most participants were white British and females outnumbered males, and the authors suggested that clonal diversity may have been underestimated.

What this sample's time point label stands for: baseline before first vaccination. Vaccinee samples were obtained from the UK trials COV001 and COV002, which included a single-blind randomized controlled phase 2/3 trial of AZD1222 (ChAdOx1 nCoV-19) in healthy adults. Trial participant PBMC samples were collected at day 0 and day 28 after the second dose for TCRbeta chain sequencing. The CDR3 regions of human TCRbeta chains were analyzed by immunosequencing. The authors' analysis ran thus. Repertoire TCRs were matched against a reference library of SARS-CoV-2-specific TCRs generated with the MIRA antigen-specificity platform. Breadth was defined as the fraction of unique TCRs that were SARS-CoV-2-associated. Depth was defined as the fraction of total T cells that were SARS-CoV-2-associated. Each spike-specific TCR was assigned to its reactive spike region and to a CD4 or CD8 class using the MIRA data. Log10-transformed breadth and depth values were compared by one-way ANOVA with Sidak's multiple comparisons tests. TCRdb limited this immuneACCESS table to in-frame rearrangements with V and J called. A share of clones is missing; checked studies link under half to unresolved V genes, and the rest is unexplained. The V and J calls and clone size are taken from that table; D and trimming were inferred from the DNA. A total of 120,000 or so clones appear in this sample, about 90% of them only once. The ten largest account for approximately 1% of the sample.

V is cut by 4 bases and J by 7 bases, and the space between the germline ends is 11 bases. From a lookup of the germline V gene (reference sequence), CDR1 and CDR2 are LNHDA and SQIVND. The CDR3 contains 13 residues, cysteine and phenylalanine counted. Only the CDR3 DNA is retained, 39 bases long and in frame from the first base. This material consisted of peripheral blood, taken on day 0 of AZD1222 vaccination. Here the chain combines TRBV19 and TRBJ1-5; the D gene remains uncertain. The TCR originated in an adult in good health. CDR3 reads: CASSKLLGQPQHF. The bases are TGTGCCAGTAGTAAGCTCTTGGGACAGCCCCAGCATTTT.